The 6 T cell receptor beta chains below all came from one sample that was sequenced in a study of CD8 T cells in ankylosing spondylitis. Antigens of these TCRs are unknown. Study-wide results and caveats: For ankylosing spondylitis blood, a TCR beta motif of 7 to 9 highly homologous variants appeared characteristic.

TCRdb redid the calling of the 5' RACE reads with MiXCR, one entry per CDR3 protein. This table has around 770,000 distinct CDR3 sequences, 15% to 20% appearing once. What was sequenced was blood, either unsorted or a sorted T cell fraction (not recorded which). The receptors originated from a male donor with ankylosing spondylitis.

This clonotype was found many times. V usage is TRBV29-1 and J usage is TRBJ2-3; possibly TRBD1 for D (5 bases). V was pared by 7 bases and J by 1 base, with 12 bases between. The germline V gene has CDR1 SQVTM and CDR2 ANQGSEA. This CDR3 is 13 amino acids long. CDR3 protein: CSGSRVGTDTQYF. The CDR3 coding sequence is TGCAGCGGGAGCAGGGTTGGCACAGATACGCAGTATTTT.

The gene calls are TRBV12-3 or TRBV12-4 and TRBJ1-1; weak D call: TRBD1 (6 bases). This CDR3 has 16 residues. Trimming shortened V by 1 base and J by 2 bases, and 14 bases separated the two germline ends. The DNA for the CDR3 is TGTGCCAGCAGTTTAGGGGGACTCGGGGGCAACACTGAAGCTTTCTTT. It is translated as CASSLGGLGGNTEAFF.

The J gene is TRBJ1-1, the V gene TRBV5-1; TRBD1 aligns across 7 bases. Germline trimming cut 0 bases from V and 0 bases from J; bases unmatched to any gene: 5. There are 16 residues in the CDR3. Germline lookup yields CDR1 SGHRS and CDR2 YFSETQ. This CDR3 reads CASSLDNRGLNTEAFF. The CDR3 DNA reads TGCGCCAGCAGCTTGGACAACAGGGGATTGAACACTGAAGCTTTCTTT.

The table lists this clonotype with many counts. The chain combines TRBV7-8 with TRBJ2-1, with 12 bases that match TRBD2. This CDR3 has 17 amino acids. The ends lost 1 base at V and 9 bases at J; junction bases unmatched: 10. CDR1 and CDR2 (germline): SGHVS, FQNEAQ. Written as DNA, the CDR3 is TGTGCCAGCAGCTTAGGTCCTAGCGGGGGGGCTTCCCCTGAGCAGTTCTTC. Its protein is CASSLGPSGGASPEQFF.

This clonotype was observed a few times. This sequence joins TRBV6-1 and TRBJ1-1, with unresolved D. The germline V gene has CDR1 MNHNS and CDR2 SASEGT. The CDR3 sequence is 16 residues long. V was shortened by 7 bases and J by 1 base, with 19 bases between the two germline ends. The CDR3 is CASTPGQNRGNTEAFF. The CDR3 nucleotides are TGTGCCAGCACTCCGGGCCAGAACCGAGGGAACACTGAAGCTTTCTTT.

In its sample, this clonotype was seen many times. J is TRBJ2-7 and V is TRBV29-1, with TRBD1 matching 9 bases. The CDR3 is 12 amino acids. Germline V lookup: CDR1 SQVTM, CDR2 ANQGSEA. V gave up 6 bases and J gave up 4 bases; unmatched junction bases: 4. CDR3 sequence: CSVPGQGYEQYF. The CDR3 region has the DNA TGCAGCGTCCCGGGACAGGGTTACGAGCAGTACTTC.